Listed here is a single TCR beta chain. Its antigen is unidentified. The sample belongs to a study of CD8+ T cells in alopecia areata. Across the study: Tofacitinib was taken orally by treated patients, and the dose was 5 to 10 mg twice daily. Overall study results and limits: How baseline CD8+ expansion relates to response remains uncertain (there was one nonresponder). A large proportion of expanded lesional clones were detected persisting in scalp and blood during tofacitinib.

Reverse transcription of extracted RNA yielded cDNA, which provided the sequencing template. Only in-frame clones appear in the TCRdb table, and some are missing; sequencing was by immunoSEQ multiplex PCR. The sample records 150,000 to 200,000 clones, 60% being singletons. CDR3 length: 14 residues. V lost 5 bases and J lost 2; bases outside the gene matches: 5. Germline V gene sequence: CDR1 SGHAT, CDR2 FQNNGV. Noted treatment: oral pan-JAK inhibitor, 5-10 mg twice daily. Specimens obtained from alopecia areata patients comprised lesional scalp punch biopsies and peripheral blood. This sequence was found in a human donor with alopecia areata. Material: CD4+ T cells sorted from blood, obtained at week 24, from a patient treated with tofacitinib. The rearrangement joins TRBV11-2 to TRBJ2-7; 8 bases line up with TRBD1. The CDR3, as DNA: TGTGCCAGCAGCCTCGACAGGGGTACCTACGAGCAGTACTTC. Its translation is CASSLDRGTYEQYF. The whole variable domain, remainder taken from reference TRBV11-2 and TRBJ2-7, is EAGVAQSPRYKIIEKRQSVAFWCNPISGHATLYWYQQILGQGPKLLIQFQNNGVVDDSQLPKDRFSAERLKGVDSTLKIQPAKLEDSAVYLCASSLDRGTYEQYFGPGTRLTVT.